This T cell receptor beta chain was recovered during a study of blood T cell repertoires in COVID-19. Sequencing used immunoSEQ multiplex PCR; TCRdb keeps in-frame clones, though not all of them. The sample includes 99,000 or so clones, 84% of them seen just once. V lost 7 bases and J lost 1, with 22 bases in between. The CDR3 is made up of 17 amino acids. Germline V CDR1 and CDR2: MDHEN, SYDVKM. The genes are TRBV28 and TRBJ1-1; D is possibly TRBD1 (6 bases). The sample was peripheral blood. This receptor was obtained from a man aged 65 to 85 with active or convalescent COVID-19. The DNA of the CDR3 is TGTGCCAGCATTGGCAACACCTTCGGGGGGCGGAACACTGAAGCTTTCTTT. It yields the protein CASIGNTFGGRNTEAFF.